This T cell receptor (beta chain) comes out of a study of OX40 agonist ivuxolimab in advanced cancers. Study-level background: Patients receiving dose escalation had hepatocellular carcinoma, melanoma, renal cell or head and neck cancer.

Clones were read by immunoSEQ multiplex PCR, and TCRdb kept only the in-frame ones, dropping some. The table shows roughly 53,000 clones, with approximately 90% occurring only once. This CDR3 spans 12 amino acids. With 5 bases removed from V and 7 bases from J, the gap between germline ends came to 8 bases. In germline, CDR1 is SGHTA, CDR2 FQGNSA. The timepoints at which blood was sampled were baseline, cycle 4 day 1, and cycle 7 day 1. This clone was seen a single time. The antigen is unknown. General study results and limits: There were, on average, more expanded clones in CD8+ T cells than in CD4+. People who partly responded at 0.1-3.0 mg/kg had some of the least clonal expansion seen.

The sequence was obtained from an adult with an advanced solid tumor such as melanoma, head and neck, liver or kidney cancer. This chain uses TRBV7-2 with TRBJ2-2; no definite D call. Material: CD4+ or CD8+ T cells sorted from blood, obtained in a trial of the OX40 agonist ivuxolimab. Written as DNA, the CDR3 is TGTGCCAGCAGCCCATACATCGGGGAGCTGTTTTTT. As protein: CASSPYIGELFF.